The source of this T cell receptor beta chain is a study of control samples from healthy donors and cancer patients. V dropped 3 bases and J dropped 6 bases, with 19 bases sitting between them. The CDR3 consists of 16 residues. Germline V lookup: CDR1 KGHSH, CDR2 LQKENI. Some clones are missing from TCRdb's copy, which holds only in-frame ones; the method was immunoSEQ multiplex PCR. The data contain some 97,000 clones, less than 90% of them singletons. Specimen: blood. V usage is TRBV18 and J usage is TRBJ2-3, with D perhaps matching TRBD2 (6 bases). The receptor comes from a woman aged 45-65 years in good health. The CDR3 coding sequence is TGTGCCAGCTCACCTCTTTCCCGGGAGAGGACCGATACGCAGTATTTT. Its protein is CASSPLSRERTDTQYF.